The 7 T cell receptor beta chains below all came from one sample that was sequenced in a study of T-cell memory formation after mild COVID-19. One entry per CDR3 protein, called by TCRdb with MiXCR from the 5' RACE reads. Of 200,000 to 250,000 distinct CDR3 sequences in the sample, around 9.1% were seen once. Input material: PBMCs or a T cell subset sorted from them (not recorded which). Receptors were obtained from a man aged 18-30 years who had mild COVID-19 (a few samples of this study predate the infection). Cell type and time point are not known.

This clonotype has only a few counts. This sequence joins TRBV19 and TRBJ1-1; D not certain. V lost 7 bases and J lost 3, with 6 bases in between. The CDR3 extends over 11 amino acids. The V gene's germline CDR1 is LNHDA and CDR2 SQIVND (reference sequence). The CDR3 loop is CASNGYTEAFF. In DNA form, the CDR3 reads TGTGCCAGTAACGGGTACACTGAAGCTTTCTTT. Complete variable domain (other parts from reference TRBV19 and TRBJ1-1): DGGITQSPKYLFRKEGQNVTLSCEQNLNHDAMYWYRQDPGQGLRLIYYSQIVNDFQKGDIAEGYSVSREKKESFPLTVTSAQKNPTAFYLCASNGYTEAFFGQGTRLTVV.

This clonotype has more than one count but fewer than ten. The DNA for the CDR3 is TGTGCCAGCAGCAAGACAGACGAGCAGTACTTC. The encoded protein is CASSKTDEQYF. This rearrangement joins TRBV3-1 to TRBJ2-7; D may be TRBD1 (5 bases). V was cut by 5 bases and J by 5 bases, with 7 bases left in between. The CDR3 extends over 11 amino acids. Germline V CDR1 and CDR2: LGHDT, YNNKEL (reference sequence).

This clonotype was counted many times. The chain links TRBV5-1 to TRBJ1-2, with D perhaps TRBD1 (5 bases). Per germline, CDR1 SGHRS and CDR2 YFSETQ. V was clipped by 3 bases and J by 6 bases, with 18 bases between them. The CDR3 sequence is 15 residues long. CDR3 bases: TGCGCCAGCAGCTGGAACAGGTTAAGCGGTGATGGCTACACCTTC. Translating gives CASSWNRLSGDGYTF.

CDR3 DNA: TGTGCCAGCAGTTTACCCGGGACAGGGGGTTCACCCCTCCACTTT. Protein: CASSLPGTGGSPLHF. The chain combines TRBV28 with TRBJ1-6; 11 bases align to TRBD1. The length of the CDR3 is 15 residues. Trimming took 2 bases from V and 9 from J; bases not matched to a gene: 3. Germline loops: CDR1 MDHEN, CDR2 SYDVKM.

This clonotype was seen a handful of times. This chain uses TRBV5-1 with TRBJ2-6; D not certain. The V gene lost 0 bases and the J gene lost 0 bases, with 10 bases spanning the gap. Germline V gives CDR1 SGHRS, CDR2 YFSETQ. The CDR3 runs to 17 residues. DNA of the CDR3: TGCGCCAGCAGCTTGGCATCGACCAGCTCTGGGGCCAACGTCCTGACTTTC. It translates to CASSLASTSSGANVLTF.

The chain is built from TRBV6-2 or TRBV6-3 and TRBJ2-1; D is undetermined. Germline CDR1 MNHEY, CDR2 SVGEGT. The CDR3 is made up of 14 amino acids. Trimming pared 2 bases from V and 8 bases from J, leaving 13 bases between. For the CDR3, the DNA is TGTGCCAGCAGTTACCAGACATCTAGAGATGAGCAGTTCTTC. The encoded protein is CASSYQTSRDEQFF.

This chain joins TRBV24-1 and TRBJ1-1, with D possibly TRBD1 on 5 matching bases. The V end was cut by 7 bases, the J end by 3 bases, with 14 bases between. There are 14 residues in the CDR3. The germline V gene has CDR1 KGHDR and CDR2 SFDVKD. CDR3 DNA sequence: TGTGCCACCAGGGGGGGAGGGGTGGACACTGAAGCTTTCTTT. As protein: CATRGGGVDTEAFF.